A single sample gave rise to the 30 T cell receptor beta chains below, sequenced in a study of tumor-infiltrating lymphocytes in primary liver carcinoma listed by TCRdb under 2017. Without any cell sorting, total RNA and DNA were extracted together from roughly 21-30 mg of bulk tissue using the AllPrep DNA/RNA mini kit. The data were produced on an Illumina HiSeq 2500. TCRbeta-specific cDNA was reverse-transcribed from 500 to 550 ng total RNA using a constant-region primer and ProtoScript II reverse transcriptase. The TCRbeta libraries were prepared through three rounds of nested multiplex PCR following a slightly modified ARM-PCR procedure. Each of the first two PCR rounds ran for approximately 10 cycles and used multiplex TRBV1-TRBV30 forward primers together with a Cbeta reverse primer. TCRdb handled the public reads itself, with Q25 trimming in fastp and clone calling in MiXCR, and kept productive beta chains. Entries are consolidated by CDR3 protein sequence, retaining the most common genes and DNA. This sample gives 25,000 or so distinct CDR3 sequences in total; approximately 71% of them show up just once. Roughly a third of the sample is held by the ten biggest clonotypes.

Sequencing input: liver tumor tissue from sampling region 5. According to the study, the label for this sample's cell subset or site signals: tumor region T5, tumor centre. These TCRs come from a woman aged 30 to 39 with primary liver carcinoma and hepatitis B virus infection.

A note on this clonotype: The junction differs from germline at one of its ends, possibly a read error. The V call is TRBV24-1, the J call TRBJ2-5, with D unresolved. The CDR3 length is 16 residues. Germline CDR1 KGHDR, CDR2 SFDVKD. The CDR3 reads CGTSDLGSSAQETQYF. Written as DNA, the CDR3 is TGTGGCACCAGTGATCTTGGGTCGAGCGCACAAGAGACCCAGTACTTC.

This clonotype was detected once. The V call is TRBV29-1, the J call TRBJ2-1; TRBD2 aligns across 9 bases. Germline CDR1 SQVTM, CDR2 ANQGSEA. The CDR3 contains 14 residues. J was trimmed by 7 bases and V by 7 bases; bases with no gene match: 11. CDR3 bases: TGCAGCGCTTCCTTGACTAGCGGCGGGAATGAGCAGTTCTTC. The encoded protein is CSASLTSGGNEQFF.

The chain uses TRBV28 and TRBJ2-1, with TRBD2 matching over 10 bases. Unmatched junction bases numbered 21, after V lost 4 bases and J lost 6 bases. The CDR3 totals 20 residues. Looked up from germline, CDR1 is MDHEN and CDR2 is SYDVKM. In DNA, the CDR3 is TGTGCCAGCAGTTATCCCTCTTCGGTTTTAGCGGGAGGCAGGCCCAATGAGCAGTTCTTC. It encodes CASSYPSSVLAGGRPNEQFF.

Concerning this clonotype itself: The junction departs from the called germline gene at one end, perhaps through a read error. The gene calls are TRBV4-3 and TRBJ2-7; a weak D match, TRBD1 (6 bases). Germline V lookup: CDR1 LGHNA, CDR2 YSLEER. CDR3 length: 15 amino acids. The DNA of the CDR3 is TGCGCTAGCAGTCAGCTACAGGACAGCTCCTACGAGCTGTACTTC. It translates to CASSQLQDSSYELYF.

The chain uses TRBV11-2 and TRBJ2-1; 9 bases are a match to TRBD2. From germline, CDR1 is SGHAT and CDR2 FQNNGV. The CDR3 loop spans 17 amino acids. V dropped 1 base and J dropped 6; count of bases not matched to a gene: 10. The CDR3 nucleotides are TGTGCCAGCAGCTTAGGGGGTAGCGGGAGTGTCTTCAATGAGCAGTTCTTC. It specifies CASSLGGSGSVFNEQFF.

In regard to this clonotype: Relative to the germline gene, one junction end is altered; a read error may explain this. The J gene is TRBJ1-2, the V gene TRBV11-2; D gene uncertain. CDR3 size: 14 residues. CDR1 is SGHAT, CDR2 FQNNGV, per germline. Written as DNA, the CDR3 is TGTGCCAGCACCTTAAGGGAAGCTAACTACAGCTACACCTTC. It yields the protein CASTLREANYSYTF.

This sequence joins TRBV11-1 and TRBJ2-5, with 8 bases fitting TRBD1. Germline assignment: CDR1 SGHAT and CDR2 FQDESV (reference sequence). The length of the CDR3 is 14 residues. The CDR3 coding sequence is TGTGCTAGTAGCTGGGCAGGGGGCACTGGGGCCCAGTACTTC. Translation gives CASSWAGGTGAQYF. Variable domain in full (rest from reference TRBV11-1 and TRBJ2-5): EAEVAQSPRYKITEKSQAVAFWCDPISGHATLYWYRQILGQGPELLVQFQDESVVDDSQLPKDRFSAERLKGVDSTLKIQPAELGDSAMYLCASSWAGGTGAQYFGPGTRLLVL.

In regard to this clonotype: Given a much more abundant clone one base away, this may be a read error. Because the CDR3 is missing its conserved closing phenylalanine or tryptophan, this is likely a read error. The chain combines TRBV6-1 with TRBJ2-3, with TRBD2 as a possible D gene (5 bases). The CDR3 has 15 residues. Trimming took off 5 bases at V and 2 bases at J, with 14 bases between the two ends. Per the germline V gene, CDR1 is MNHNS and CDR2 is SASEGT. For the CDR3, the DNA is TGTGCCAGCAGTCCCGGGGTGGGTGCCACAGATACGCAGTATTAT. It translates to CASSPGVGATDTQYY.

To note about this clonotype: A much larger clone differs by one base, so this may be a read error. The gene calls are TRBV2 and TRBJ2-1; D might be TRBD2 (5 bases). Germline V gene lookup returns CDR1 SNHLY and CDR2 FYNNEI. The CDR3 runs to 14 residues. For the CDR3, the DNA is TGTGCCAGCAGCTTTGCTAGCTCCCACAATGAGCAGTTCTTC. It translates to CASSFASSHNEQFF.

On this clonotype itself: The junction and the germline gene differ at one end; a read error may be behind it. The chain is built from TRBV30 and TRBJ2-5; no firm D call. This CDR3 spans 15 amino acids. From germline, CDR1 is GTSNPN and CDR2 SVGIG (reference sequence). CDR3 in amino acids: CAWSTLGIGIETQYF. CDR3 DNA sequence: TGTGCCTGGAGTACCCTAGGGATTGGAATAGAGACCCAGTATTTC.

The chain links TRBV4-1 to TRBJ2-1; D is perhaps TRBD2 (7 bases). Germline V gives CDR1 MGHRA, CDR2 YSYEKL. This CDR3 region has 18 residues. The ends were cut back, 1 base at V and 15 bases at J, with 31 bases in the middle. This chain's CDR3 is CASSQGLRGTQARGSLFF. The CDR3 DNA is TGCGCCAGCAGCCAAGGTCTGCGGGGGACACAAGCGAGAGGAAGCCTGTTCTTC.

On this clonotype itself: A read error may produce the germline difference seen at one junction end. The chain combines TRBV12-3 or TRBV12-4 with TRBJ2-7, with 13 bases identical to TRBD2. The CDR3 length is 15 residues. DNA for the CDR3: TGTGCTAGCAGTTTGGGACTAGCGGGAACCAACGAGCAGTATTTC. It codes for CASSLGLAGTNEQYF.

The chain is built from TRBV12-3 or TRBV12-4 and TRBJ2-2; 7 positions match TRBD2. Unmatched junction bases numbered 21, after V lost 9 bases and J lost 8 bases. The CDR3 length is 17 residues. As DNA, the CDR3 is TGTGCCAGGAGTCCCTGGGGAGCGGGAAGCCCCCATGGGGAGCTGTTTTTT. It translates to CARSPWGAGSPHGELFF.

This rearrangement joins TRBV5-4 to TRBJ2-2; D unresolved. This CDR3 has 14 amino acids. V was cut by 4 bases and J by 9 bases, with 16 bases left in between. Germline loops: CDR1 SGHNT, CDR2 YYREEE (reference sequence). The CDR3 nucleotides are TGTGCCAGCAGCCCCATCGACACTCTTAGGGAGCTGTTTTTT. Protein: CASSPIDTLRELFF.

In regard to this clonotype: Mismatch with germline at one junction end may stem from a read error. The chain recombines TRBV11-2 with TRBJ1-4; maybe TRBD1 (5 bases). Germline assignment: CDR1 SGHAT and CDR2 FQNNGV. The CDR3 sequence is 12 residues long. The CDR3 region is CANSPWGGKPLF. CDR3 DNA sequence: TGTGCCAACAGCCCCTGGGGGGGAAAACCGTTGTTT.

The sample holds one count of this clonotype. A far larger clone is one base from this, pointing to a likely read error. The chain links TRBV9 to TRBJ2-7, with a weak D call TRBD2 (5 bases). Trimming stripped 3 bases from V and 2 bases from J, with 9 bases between. The CDR3 extends over 13 amino acids. The germline gives CDR1 SGDLS, CDR2 YYNGEE. CDR3 nucleotide sequence: TGTGCCAGCAGCGGACTGGGAGCCTACGAGCAGTACTTC. Translation: CASSGLGAYEQYF.

The gene calls are TRBV4-2 and TRBJ2-2; 8 bases align to TRBD2. CDR1 is LGHNA, CDR2 YNFKEQ, per germline. The V gene end was trimmed by 4 bases and the J gene end by 3 bases; junction bases not matched to a gene: 16. The CDR3 has 19 amino acids. The CDR3 is CASSREVTWTSRDTGELFF. CDR3 in DNA: TGTGCCAGCAGCCGGGAGGTCACCTGGACTAGCAGGGACACCGGGGAGCTGTTTTTT.

This clonotype was detected once. The CDR3 sequence is CAFKPNPEVAHLHF. The CDR3, as DNA: TGTGCCTTCAAACCGAATCCAGAAGTGGCTCACCTCCACTTT. J is TRBJ1-6 and V is TRBV30; D is undetermined. CDR3 length equals 14 residues. Germline loops: CDR1 GTSNPN, CDR2 SVGIG (reference sequence). The V end lost 7 bases, the J end lost 15 bases, and 25 bases lay between the germline ends.

The count of this clonotype is one. This CDR3 fails to terminate in the conserved phenylalanine or tryptophan, so it likely reflects a read error. The rearrangement uses TRBV5-5 and TRBJ2-4, with 7 bases identical to TRBD2. The CDR3 is 17 residues long. Germline CDR1 reads SGHKS; CDR2 reads YYEKEE (reference sequence). V shed 2 bases, J shed 7 bases, and the junction held 15 bases outside the gene matches. The CDR3: CASSLVGTREGSNIQYL. In DNA, the CDR3 is TGTGCCAGCAGCTTAGTAGGAACGAGGGAGGGGTCGAACATTCAGTACCTC.

This clonotype was picked up one time. V usage is TRBV29-1 and J usage is TRBJ2-5; D may correspond to TRBD1 or TRBD2 (5 bases each). Germline V gene lookup returns CDR1 SQVTM and CDR2 ANQGSEA. CDR3 length equals 15 residues. V was cut by 3 bases and J by 10 bases, with 24 bases left in between. CDR3 protein: CSVETGRGVRDIQYF. The CDR3 DNA sequence: TGCAGCGTTGAGACCGGAAGGGGAGTGAGGGATATCCAGTACTTC.

Notes on this clonotype: An end of the junction does not agree with germline; a read error may underlie this. The chain links TRBV29-1 to TRBJ2-1, with a weak D call TRBD2 (6 bases). Germline CDR1 SQVTM, CDR2 ANQGSEA. This CDR3 has 14 residues. The chain's CDR3 is CSGTAGSVIDEQSF. CDR3 sequence (DNA): TGCAGCGGCACTGCCGGGAGCGTAATCGATGAGCAGTCCTTC.

This clonotype occurred many times. Here the CDR3 reads CASSLHGEGNEQYF. The CDR3 DNA is TGTGCCAGCAGTTTACATGGAGAGGGCAACGAGCAGTACTTC. V and J are TRBV12-3 or TRBV12-4 and TRBJ2-7; the D gene is possibly TRBD2 (5 bases). The length of the CDR3 is 14 residues. V was shortened by 2 bases and J by 5 bases, with 13 bases between the two germline ends.

This clonotype appeared once. At one boundary the junction diverges from the germline segment, which might be a read error. This rearrangement joins TRBV4-2 to TRBJ1-2; 10 nucleotides match TRBD1. Germline V CDR1 and CDR2: LGHNA, YNFKEQ. CDR3 length: 16 amino acids. CDR3 DNA sequence: TGTGTCAGCAGCCAAGACCGACAGGGGGCCGGCTACGGCTACACCTTC. It is translated as CVSSQDRQGAGYGYTF.

This clonotype was detected a few times. An end of the junction differs from the germline gene, which may be a read error. The chain carries TRBV29-1 and TRBJ2-1, with D tentatively TRBD2 (5 bases). This CDR3 is 13 amino acids long. Germline loops: CDR1 SQVTM, CDR2 ANQGSEA. The CDR3, as DNA: TGCAGCGCCGCCCGGGATGCTTCGAGTGAGCAGTCCTTT. Translating gives CSAARDASSEQSF.

Remarks on this clonotype: One end of the junction varies from germline; a read error may be responsible. The V and J genes are TRBV28 and TRBJ2-1; TRBD2 matches at 7 bases. Germline V gene lookup returns CDR1 MDHEN and CDR2 SYDVKM. The CDR3 runs 17 residues. The DNA of the CDR3 is TGTGCCAGCACCCACTACGAGGGAGGGCTATCCTACAATGGGCAGTTATTC. Translating gives CASTHYEGGLSYNGQLF. Full variable domain (outside the CDR3, taken from reference TRBV28 and TRBJ2-1): DVKVTQSSRYLVKRTGEKVFLECVQDMDHENMFWYRQDPGLGLRLIYFSYDVKMKEKGDIPEGYSVSREKKERFSLILESASTNQTSMYLCASTHYEGGLSYNGQLFGPGTRLTVL.

The chain recombines TRBV6-5 with TRBJ2-5, with D hard to call. Germline lookup yields CDR1 MNHEY and CDR2 SVGAGI. This CDR3 spans 15 amino acids. Trimming removed 11 bases from V and 5 bases from J, with 24 bases in between. The CDR3 DNA reads as TGTGCCTACAGTGGAAAGAGTTGGAGATTCGAGACCCAGTACTTC. Protein product: CAYSGKSWRFETQYF.

Only a few counts were recorded for this clonotype. The chain has TRBV4-2 and TRBJ1-1, with 7 nucleotides matching TRBD1. CDR1 is LGHNA and CDR2 is YNFKEQ in the germline V gene. Unmatched junction bases numbered 11, after V lost 4 bases and J lost 0 bases. This CDR3 is built from 17 residues. CDR3 sequence: CASSLRGQFPMNTEAFF. The CDR3, as DNA: TGTGCCAGCAGCCTACGGGGACAGTTCCCTATGAACACTGAAGCTTTCTTT.

For this clonotype: The junction differs from germline at one of its ends, possibly a read error. This chain connects TRBV10-3 to TRBJ2-1; D not resolved. The CDR3 contains 14 residues. Germline-derived CDR1 and CDR2 are ENHRY and SYGVKD. In DNA form, the CDR3 reads TGTCCCATCAGTCCCACCGCGACCTGGGATGAGCAGTTCTTC. Translating gives CPISPTATWDEQFF.

This sequence joins TRBV6-2 or TRBV6-3 and TRBJ1-5; D gene ambiguous. The germline gives CDR1 MNHEY, CDR2 SVGEGT. This CDR3 region has 13 residues. The CDR3 nucleotides read TGTTTCAGCAGTTACCGGGGCAATCAGCCCCAGCATTTT. This translates into CFSSYRGNQPQHF.

This clonotype was counted ten times or more. This chain joins TRBV4-1 and TRBJ2-1; 11 bases align to TRBD1. The J segment lost 7 bases and the V segment lost 0 bases, leaving 5 bases of the junction unmatched. The CDR3 is made up of 16 amino acids. In germline, CDR1 is MGHRA, CDR2 YSYEKL. The CDR3 protein is CASSQDPGQGENEQFF. CDR3 nucleotide sequence: TGCGCCAGCAGCCAAGATCCGGGACAGGGGGAGAATGAGCAGTTCTTC.